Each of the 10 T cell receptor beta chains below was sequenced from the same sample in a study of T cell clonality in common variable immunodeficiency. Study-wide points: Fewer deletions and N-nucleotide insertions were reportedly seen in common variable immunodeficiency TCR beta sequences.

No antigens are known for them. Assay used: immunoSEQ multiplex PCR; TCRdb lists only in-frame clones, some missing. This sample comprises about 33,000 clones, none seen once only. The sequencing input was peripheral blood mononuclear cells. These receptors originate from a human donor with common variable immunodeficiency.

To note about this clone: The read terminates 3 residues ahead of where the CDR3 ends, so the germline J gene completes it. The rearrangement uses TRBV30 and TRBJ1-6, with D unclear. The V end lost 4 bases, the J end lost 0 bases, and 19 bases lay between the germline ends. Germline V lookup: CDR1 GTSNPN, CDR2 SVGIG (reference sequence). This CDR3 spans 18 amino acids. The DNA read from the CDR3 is TGTGCCTGGAAAGCCCAACATGGCAGGAGCTCCTATAATTCACCC. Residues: CAWKAQHGRSSYNSP. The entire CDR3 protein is CAWKAQHGRSSYNSPLHF.

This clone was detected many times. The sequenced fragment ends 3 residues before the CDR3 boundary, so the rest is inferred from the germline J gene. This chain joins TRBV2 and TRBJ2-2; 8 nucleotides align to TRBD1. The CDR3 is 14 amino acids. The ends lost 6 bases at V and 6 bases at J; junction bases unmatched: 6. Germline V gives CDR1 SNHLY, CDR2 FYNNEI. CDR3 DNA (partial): TGTGCCAGCAGAGCGACAGGGGCAGCCGGGGAG. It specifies CASRATGAAGE. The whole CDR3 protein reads CASRATGAAGELFF.

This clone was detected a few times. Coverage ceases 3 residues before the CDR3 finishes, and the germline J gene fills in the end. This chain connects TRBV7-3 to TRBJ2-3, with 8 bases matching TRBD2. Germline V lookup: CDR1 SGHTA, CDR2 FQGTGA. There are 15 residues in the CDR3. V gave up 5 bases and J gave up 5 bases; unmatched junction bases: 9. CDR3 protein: CASSPTSGNGDTQYF. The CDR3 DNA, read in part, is TGTGCCAGCAGCCCCACTAGCGGCAACGGAGATACG.

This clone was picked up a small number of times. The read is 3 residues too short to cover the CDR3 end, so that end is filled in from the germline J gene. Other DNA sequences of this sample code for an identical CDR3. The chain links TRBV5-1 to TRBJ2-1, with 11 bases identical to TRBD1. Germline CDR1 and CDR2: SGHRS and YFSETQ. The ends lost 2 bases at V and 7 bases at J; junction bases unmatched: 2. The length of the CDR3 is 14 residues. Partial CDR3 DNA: TGCGCCAGCAGCTTAGGGACAGGGGGGAATGAG. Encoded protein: CASSLGTGGNE. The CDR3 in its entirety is CASSLGTGGNEQFF.

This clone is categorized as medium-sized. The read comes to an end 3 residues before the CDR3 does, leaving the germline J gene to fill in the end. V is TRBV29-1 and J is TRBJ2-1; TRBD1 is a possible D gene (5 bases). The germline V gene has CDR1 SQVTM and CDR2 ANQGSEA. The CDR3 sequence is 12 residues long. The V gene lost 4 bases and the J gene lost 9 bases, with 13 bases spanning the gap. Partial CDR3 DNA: TGCAGCGTTGTGGGTTTAGGGGTTGAG. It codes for CSVVGLGVE. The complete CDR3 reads CSVVGLGVEQFF.

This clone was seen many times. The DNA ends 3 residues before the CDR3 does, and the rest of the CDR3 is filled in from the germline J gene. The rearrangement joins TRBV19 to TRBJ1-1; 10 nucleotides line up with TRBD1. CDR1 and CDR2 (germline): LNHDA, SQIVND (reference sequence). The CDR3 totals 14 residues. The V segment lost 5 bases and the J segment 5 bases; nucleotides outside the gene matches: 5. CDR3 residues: CASSSDRGRTEAFF. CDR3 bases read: TGTGCCAGTAGTTCCGACAGGGGGCGAACTGAA.

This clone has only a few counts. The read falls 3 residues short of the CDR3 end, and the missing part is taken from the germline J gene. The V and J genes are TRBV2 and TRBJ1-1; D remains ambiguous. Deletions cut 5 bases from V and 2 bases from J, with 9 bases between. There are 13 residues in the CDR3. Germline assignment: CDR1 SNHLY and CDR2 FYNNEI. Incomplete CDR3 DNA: TGTGCCAGCAGTCCCTTTATAAACACTGAA. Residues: CASSPFINTE. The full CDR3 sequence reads CASSPFINTEAFF.

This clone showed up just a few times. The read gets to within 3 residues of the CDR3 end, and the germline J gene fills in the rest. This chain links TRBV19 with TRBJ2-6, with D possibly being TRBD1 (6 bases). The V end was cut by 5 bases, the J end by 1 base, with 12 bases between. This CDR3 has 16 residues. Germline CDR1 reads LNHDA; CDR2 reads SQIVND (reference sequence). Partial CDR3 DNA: TGTGCCAGTAGTGGCCGTACAGGGTCTGGGGCCAACGTC. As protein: CASSGRTGSGANV. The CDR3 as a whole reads CASSGRTGSGANVLTF.

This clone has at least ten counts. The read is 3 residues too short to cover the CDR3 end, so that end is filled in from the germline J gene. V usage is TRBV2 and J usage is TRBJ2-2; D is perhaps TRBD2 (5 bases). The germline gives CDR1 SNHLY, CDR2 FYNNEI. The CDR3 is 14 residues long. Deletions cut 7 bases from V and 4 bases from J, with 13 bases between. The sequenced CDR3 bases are TGTGCCAGCACAGGCCAACTAGGCACCGGGGAG. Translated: CASTGQLGTGE. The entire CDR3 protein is CASTGQLGTGELFF.

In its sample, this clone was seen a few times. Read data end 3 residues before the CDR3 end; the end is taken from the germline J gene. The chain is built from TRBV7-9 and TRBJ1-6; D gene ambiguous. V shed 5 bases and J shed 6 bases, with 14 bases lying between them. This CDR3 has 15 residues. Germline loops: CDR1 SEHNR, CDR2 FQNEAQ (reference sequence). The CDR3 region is CASSPPGNTNSPLHF. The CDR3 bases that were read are TGTGCCAGCAGCCCACCGGGGAACACTAATTCACCC.